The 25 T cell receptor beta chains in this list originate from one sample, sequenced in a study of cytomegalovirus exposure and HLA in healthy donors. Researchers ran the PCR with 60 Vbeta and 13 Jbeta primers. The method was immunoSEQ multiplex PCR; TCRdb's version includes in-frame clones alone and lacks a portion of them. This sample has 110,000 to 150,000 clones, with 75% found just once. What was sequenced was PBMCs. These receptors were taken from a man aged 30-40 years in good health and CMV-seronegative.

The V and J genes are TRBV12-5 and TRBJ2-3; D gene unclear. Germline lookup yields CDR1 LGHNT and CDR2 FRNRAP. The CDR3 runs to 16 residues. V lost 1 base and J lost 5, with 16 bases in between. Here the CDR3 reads CASGLGQVATQDTQYF. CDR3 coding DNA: TGTGCTAGTGGTTTGGGTCAGGTCGCCACTCAAGATACGCAGTATTTT.

CDR3 region: CASSLHFSETQYF. The CDR3, as DNA: TGTGCCAGCTCGCTTCACTTTTCGGAGACCCAGTACTTC. This chain links TRBV18 with TRBJ2-5; no clear D. CDR1 is KGHSH and CDR2 is LQKENI in the germline V gene. Trimming took 6 bases from V and 5 from J, leaving 13 bases between them. This CDR3 is built from 13 residues.

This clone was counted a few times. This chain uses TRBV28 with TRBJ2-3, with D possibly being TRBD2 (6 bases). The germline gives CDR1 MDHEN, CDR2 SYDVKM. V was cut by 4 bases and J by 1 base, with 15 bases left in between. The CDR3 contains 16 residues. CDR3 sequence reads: CASSSPGTAGTDTQYF. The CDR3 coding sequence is TGTGCCAGCAGTTCACCCGGGACTGCTGGCACAGATACGCAGTATTTT.

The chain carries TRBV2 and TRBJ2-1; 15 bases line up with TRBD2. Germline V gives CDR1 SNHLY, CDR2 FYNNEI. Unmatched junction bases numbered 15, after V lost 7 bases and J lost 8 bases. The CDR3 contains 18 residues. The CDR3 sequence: CASNLRDRGLAGGYEQFF. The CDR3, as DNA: TGTGCCAGCAATTTGAGGGACAGGGGACTAGCGGGGGGATATGAGCAGTTCTTC.

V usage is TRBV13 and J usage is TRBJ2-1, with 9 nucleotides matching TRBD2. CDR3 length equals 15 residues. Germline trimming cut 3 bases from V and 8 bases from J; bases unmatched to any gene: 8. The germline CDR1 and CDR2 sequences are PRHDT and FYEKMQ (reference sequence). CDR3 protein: CASSFWRGGGDEQFF. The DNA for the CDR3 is TGTGCCAGCAGCTTCTGGCGGGGGGGCGGGGATGAGCAGTTCTTC. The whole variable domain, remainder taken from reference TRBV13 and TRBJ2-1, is AAGVIQSPRHLIKEKRETATLKCYPIPRHDTVYWYQQGPGQDPQFLISFYEKMQSDKGSIPDRFSAQQFSDYHSELNMSSLELGDSALYFCASSFWRGGGDEQFFGPGTRLTVL.

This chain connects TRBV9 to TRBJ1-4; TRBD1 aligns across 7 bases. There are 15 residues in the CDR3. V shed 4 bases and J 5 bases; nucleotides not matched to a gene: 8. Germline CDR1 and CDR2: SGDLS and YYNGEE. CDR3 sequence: CASSFGGGRNEKLFF. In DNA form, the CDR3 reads TGTGCCAGCAGCTTCGGAGGGGGCAGAAATGAAAAACTGTTTTTT.

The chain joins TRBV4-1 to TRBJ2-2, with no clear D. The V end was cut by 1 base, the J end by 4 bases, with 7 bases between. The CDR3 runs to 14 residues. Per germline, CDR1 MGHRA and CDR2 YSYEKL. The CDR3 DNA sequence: TGCGCCAGCAGCCAAGCCCCCCTCACCGGGGAGCTGTTTTTT. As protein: CASSQAPLTGELFF.

CDR3 loop: CASSFAGVITDTQYF. In DNA form, the CDR3 reads TGTGCCAGCAGCTTCGCGGGAGTGATCACAGATACGCAGTATTTT. The chain carries TRBV7-8 and TRBJ2-3, with 7 nucleotides matching TRBD2. V lost 3 bases to trimming and J lost 2 bases; unmatched junction nucleotides: 5. The CDR3 totals 15 residues. Germline V lookup: CDR1 SGHVS, CDR2 FQNEAQ.

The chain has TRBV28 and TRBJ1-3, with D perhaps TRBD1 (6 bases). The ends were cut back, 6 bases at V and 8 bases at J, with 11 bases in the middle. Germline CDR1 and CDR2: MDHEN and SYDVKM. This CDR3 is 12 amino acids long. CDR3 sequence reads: CASRKSGDTIYF. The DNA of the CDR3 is TGTGCCAGCAGAAAATCAGGGGACACCATATATTTT.

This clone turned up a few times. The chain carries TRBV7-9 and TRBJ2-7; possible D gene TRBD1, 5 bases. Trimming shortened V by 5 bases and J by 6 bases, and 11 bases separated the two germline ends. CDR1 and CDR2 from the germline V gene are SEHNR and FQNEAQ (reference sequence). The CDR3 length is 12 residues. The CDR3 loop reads CASSPFQGEQYF. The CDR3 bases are TGTGCCAGCAGCCCGTTCCAGGGCGAGCAGTACTTC.

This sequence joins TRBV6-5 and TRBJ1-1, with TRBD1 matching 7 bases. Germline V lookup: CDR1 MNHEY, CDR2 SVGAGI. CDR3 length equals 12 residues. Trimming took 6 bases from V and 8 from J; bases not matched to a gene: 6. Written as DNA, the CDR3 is TGTGCCAGCAGCCCCGGGACAGCCGAAGCTTTCTTT. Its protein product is CASSPGTAEAFF.

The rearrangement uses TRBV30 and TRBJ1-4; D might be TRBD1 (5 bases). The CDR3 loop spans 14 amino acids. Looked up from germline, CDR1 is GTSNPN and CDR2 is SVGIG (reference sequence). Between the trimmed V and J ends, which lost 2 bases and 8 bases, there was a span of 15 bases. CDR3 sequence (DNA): TGTGCCTGGAGTATAGGAGGGGCTAGCGAAAAACTGTTTTTT. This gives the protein CAWSIGGASEKLFF. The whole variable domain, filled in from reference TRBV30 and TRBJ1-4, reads SQTIHQWPATLVQPVGSPLSLECTVEGTSNPNLYWYRQAAGRGLQLLFYSVGIGQISSEVPQNLSASRPQDRQFILSSKKLLLSDSGFYLCAWSIGGASEKLFFGSGTQLSVL.

CDR3 bases: TGTGCCAGCAGACGACAGTCTAACACTGAAGCTTTCTTT. Protein: CASRRQSNTEAFF. This chain connects TRBV6-5 to TRBJ1-1; the D gene is possibly TRBD1 (5 bases). This CDR3 is built from 13 residues. Germline assignment: CDR1 MNHEY and CDR2 SVGAGI. Trimming took off 6 bases at V and 2 bases at J, with 10 bases between the two ends.

In nucleotides, the CDR3 is TGTGCCAGCAGTTACTCGACAGGGTACGAGCAGTACTTC. Its translation is CASSYSTGYEQYF. This chain joins TRBV6-6 and TRBJ2-7; 7 bases match TRBD1. The CDR3 length is 13 residues. The V segment lost 0 bases and the J segment 4 bases; nucleotides outside the gene matches: 0. Germline V gene data show CDR1 as MNHNY and CDR2 as SVGAGI (reference sequence).

The chain's CDR3 is CASSVGTSGNEQYF. The CDR3, as DNA: TGCGCCAGCAGCGTAGGGACTAGCGGGAACGAGCAGTACTTC. The chain carries TRBV10-1 and TRBJ2-5, with 13 bases aligning to TRBD2. The J call may be faulty, since TRBJ2-7 better matches the DNA end. Germline lookup yields CDR1 WNHNN and CDR2 SYGVQD (reference sequence). This CDR3 region has 14 residues.

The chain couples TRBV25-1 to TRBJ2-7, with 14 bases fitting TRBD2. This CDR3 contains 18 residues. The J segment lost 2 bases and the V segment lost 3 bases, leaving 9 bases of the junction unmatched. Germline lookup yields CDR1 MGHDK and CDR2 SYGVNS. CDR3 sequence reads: CASSEGLAGVVSAYEQYF. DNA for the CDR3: TGTGCCAGCAGTGAGGGACTAGCGGGAGTAGTAAGCGCCTACGAGCAGTACTTC.

The CDR3 here is CASSTGFQTYEQYF. The DNA of the CDR3 is TGTGCCAGTAGCACAGGGTTTCAAACCTACGAGCAGTACTTC. The chain has TRBV19 and TRBJ2-7; D may be TRBD1 (6 bases). V was pared by 6 bases and J by 2 bases, with 14 bases between. The CDR3 sequence is 14 residues long. CDR1 and CDR2 from the germline V gene are LNHDA and SQIVND (reference sequence).

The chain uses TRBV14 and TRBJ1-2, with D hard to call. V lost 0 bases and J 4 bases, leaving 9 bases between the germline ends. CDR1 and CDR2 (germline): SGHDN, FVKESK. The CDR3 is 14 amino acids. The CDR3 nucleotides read TGTGCCAGCAGCCAAGACCCGACTGGCTATGGCTACACCTTC. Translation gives CASSQDPTGYGYTF. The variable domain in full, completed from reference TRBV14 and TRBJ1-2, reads EAGVTQFPSHSVIEKGQTVTLRCDPISGHDNLYWYRRVMGKEIKFLLHFVKESKQDESGMPNNRFLAERTGGTYSTLKVQPAELEDSGVYFCASSQDPTGYGYTFGSGTRLTVV.

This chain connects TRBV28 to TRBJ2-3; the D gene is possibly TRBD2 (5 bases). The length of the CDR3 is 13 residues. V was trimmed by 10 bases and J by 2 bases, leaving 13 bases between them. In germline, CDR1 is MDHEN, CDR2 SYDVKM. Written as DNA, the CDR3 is TGTGCCACTACCGAGCGGCCCACAGATACGCAGTATTTT. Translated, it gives CATTERPTDTQYF.

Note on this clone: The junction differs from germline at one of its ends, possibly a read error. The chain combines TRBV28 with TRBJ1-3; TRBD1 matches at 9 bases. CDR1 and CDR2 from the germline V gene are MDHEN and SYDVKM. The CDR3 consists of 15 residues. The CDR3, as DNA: TGTGCCAGCAAAACCGGGACAGGGATTGGAAACATCATATATTTT. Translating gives CASKTGTGIGNIIYF.

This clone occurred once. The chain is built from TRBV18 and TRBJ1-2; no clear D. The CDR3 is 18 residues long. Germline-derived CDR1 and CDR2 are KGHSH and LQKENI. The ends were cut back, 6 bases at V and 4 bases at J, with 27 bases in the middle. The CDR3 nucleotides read TGTGCCAGCTCCCCCCAACCGGATTCTGCCAGACTATCCTATGGCTACACCTTC. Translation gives CASSPQPDSARLSYGYTF.

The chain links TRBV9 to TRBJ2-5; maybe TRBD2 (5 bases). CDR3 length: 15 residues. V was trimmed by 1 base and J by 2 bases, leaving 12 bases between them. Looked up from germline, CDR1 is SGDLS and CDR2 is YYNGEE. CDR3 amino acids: CASSVTSGRQETQYF. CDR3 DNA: TGTGCCAGCAGCGTAACCAGCGGTAGGCAAGAGACCCAGTACTTC.

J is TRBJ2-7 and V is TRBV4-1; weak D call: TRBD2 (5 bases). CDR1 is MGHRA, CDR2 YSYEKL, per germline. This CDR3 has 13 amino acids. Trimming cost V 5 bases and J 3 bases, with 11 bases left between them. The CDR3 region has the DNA TGCGCCAGCAGCGGCGACGCGGGCTACGAGCAGTACTTC. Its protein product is CASSGDAGYEQYF.

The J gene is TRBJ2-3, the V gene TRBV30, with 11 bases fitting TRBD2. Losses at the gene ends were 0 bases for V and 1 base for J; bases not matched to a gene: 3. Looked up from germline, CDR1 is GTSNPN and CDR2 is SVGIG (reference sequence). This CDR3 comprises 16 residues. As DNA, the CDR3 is TGTGCCTGGAGTGTATTGGGACTAGCGGGCACAGATACGCAGTATTTT. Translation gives CAWSVLGLAGTDTQYF. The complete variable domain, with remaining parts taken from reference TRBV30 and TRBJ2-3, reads SQTIHQWPATLVQPVGSPLSLECTVEGTSNPNLYWYRQAAGRGLQLLFYSVGIGQISSEVPQNLSASRPQDRQFILSSKKLLLSDSGFYLCAWSVLGLAGTDTQYFGPGTRLTVL.

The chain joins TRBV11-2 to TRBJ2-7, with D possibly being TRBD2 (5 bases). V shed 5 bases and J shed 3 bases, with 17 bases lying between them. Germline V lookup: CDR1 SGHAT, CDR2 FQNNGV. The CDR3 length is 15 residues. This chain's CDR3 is CASSPLGNYNYEQYF. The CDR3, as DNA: TGTGCCAGCAGCCCCCTCGGGAACTACAACTACGAGCAGTACTTC.